The clone carrying this T cell receptor (beta chain) showed up just a few times. The data were obtained in a study of vaccination and CD4 T cells after COVID-19. Time point denoted: late sampling 161 to 241 days after vaccination in a few convalescent patients. MiXCR was run by TCRdb on the PCR reads, yielding one entry per CDR3 protein. The sample yields roughly 30,000 distinct CDR3 sequences, around 53% seen once. Per germline, CDR1 LNHNV and CDR2 YYDKDF (reference sequence). The CDR3 is 16 residues long. The ends were cut back, 5 bases at V and 9 bases at J, with 23 bases in the middle. The receptor was derived from a human donor who had recovered from COVID-19. The starting material was CD4+ T cells from blood, obtained about 7 months after SARS-CoV-2 vaccination. J is TRBJ2-1 and V is TRBV15; D possibly corresponds to TRBD2 (6 bases). This CDR3 reads CATSVLAGHSPPEQFF. Written as DNA, the CDR3 is TGTGCCACCAGCGTTCTCGCGGGGCACTCCCCCCCTGAGCAGTTCTTC.